The clone carrying this T cell receptor (beta chain) was picked up a small number of times. As yet, its antigen is unknown. CDR3 length: 14 residues. Looked up from germline, CDR1 is SGHDN and CDR2 is FVKESK. J lost 8 bases, V lost 4 bases, and 8 bases had no gene match. This sample is drawn from a study of T cells in Graves' hyperthyroidism and ophthalmopathy. General observations from the study: Most thyroid clonotypes with frequency above 0.001 were detected in blood.

Amplification of TCR beta CDR3 regions was performed using RNA transcripts as template. When the TCR CDR3 underwent first-round RT-PCR, the HTBI primer set was used. TCRdb re-analysed the multiplex PCR reads in MiXCR, keeping a single row per CDR3 protein. The sample consists of roughly 570,000 distinct CDR3 sequences, 15% to 19% of them appearing once. V gene TRBV14 combines with J gene TRBJ2-1; 7 bases match TRBD2. Specimen: blood. The receptor was isolated from a woman in her 30s with Graves' hyperthyroidism. The CDR3 spells CASSPLGLSYEQFF. The DNA for the CDR3 is TGTGCCAGCAGCCCGTTGGGACTATCATATGAGCAGTTCTTC.